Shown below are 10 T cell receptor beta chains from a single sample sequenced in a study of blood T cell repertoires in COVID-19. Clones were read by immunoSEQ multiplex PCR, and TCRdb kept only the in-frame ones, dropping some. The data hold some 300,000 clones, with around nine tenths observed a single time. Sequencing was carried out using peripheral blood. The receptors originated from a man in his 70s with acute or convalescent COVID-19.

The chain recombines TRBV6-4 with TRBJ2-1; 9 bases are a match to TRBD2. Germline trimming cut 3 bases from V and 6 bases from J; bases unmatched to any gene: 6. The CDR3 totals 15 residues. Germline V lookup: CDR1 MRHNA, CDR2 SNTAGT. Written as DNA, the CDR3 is TGTGCCAGCAGTGATGGCGGGAGGGCCTTCAATGAGCAGTTCTTC. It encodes CASSDGGRAFNEQFF.

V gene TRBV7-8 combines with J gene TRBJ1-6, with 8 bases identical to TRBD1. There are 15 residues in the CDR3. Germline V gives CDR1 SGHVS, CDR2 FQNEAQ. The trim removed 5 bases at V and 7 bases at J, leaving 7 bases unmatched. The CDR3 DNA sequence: TGTGCCAGCAGCCCGGACAGGGTGCCCAATTCACCCCTCCACTTT. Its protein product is CASSPDRVPNSPLHF.

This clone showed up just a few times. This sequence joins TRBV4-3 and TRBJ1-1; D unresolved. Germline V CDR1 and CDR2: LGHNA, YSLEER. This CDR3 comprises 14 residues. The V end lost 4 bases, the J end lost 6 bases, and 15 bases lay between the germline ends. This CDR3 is CASSRGLMIAEAFF. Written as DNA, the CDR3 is TGCGCCAGCAGCCGCGGACTGATGATTGCTGAAGCTTTCTTT.

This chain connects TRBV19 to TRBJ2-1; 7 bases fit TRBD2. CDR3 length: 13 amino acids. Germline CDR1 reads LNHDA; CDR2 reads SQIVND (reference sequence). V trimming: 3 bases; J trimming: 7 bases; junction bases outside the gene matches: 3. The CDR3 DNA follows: TGTGCCAGTAGTATCGGGGAGGGGAATGAGCAGTTCTTC. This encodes CASSIGEGNEQFF.

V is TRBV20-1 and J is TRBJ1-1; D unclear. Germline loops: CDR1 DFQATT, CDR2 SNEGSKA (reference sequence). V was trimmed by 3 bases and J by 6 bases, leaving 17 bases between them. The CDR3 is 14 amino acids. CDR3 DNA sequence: TGCAGTGCTAGTCGGCTAACCGGGATGTCTGAAGCTTTCTTT. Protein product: CSASRLTGMSEAFF.

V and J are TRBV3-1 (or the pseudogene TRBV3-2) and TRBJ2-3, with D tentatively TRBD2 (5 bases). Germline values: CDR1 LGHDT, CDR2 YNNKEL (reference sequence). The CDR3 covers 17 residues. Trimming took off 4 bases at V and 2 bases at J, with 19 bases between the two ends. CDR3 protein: CASSLPWRGKHTDTQYF. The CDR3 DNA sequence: TGTGCCAGCAGCCTACCATGGCGAGGGAAACACACAGATACGCAGTATTTT.

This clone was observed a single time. CDR3 coding DNA: TGTGCCAGCTCACCTCTACCGGGGTACGAGCAGTACTTC. Its protein product is CASSPLPGYEQYF. The gene calls are TRBV18 and TRBJ2-7, with D possibly being TRBD2 (5 bases). The V gene lost 3 bases and the J gene lost 4 bases, with 10 bases spanning the gap. The V gene's germline CDR1 is KGHSH and CDR2 LQKENI. There are 13 residues in the CDR3.

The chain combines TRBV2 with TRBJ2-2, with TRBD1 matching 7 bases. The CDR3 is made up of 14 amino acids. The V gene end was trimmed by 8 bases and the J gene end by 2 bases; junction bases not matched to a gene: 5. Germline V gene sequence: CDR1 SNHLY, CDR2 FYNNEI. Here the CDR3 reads CASGTARNTGELFF. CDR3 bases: TGTGCCAGCGGGACAGCTAGAAACACCGGGGAGCTGTTTTTT.

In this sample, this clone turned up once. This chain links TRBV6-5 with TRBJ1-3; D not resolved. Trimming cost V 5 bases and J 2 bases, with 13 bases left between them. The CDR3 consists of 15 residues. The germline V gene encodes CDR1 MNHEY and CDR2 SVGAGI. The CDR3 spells CASSIHNLAGNTIYF. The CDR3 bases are TGTGCCAGCAGTATCCATAATTTAGCTGGAAACACCATATATTTT.

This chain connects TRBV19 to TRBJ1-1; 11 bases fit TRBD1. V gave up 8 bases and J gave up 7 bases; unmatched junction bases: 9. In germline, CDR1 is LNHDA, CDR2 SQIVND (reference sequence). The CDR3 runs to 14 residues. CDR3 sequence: CASQSDRGRREAFF. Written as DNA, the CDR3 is TGTGCCAGTCAATCGGACAGGGGGCGTCGTGAAGCTTTCTTT. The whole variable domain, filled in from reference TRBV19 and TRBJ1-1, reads DGGITQSPKYLFRKEGQNVTLSCEQNLNHDAMYWYRQDPGQGLRLIYYSQIVNDFQKGDIAEGYSVSREKKESFPLTVTSAQKNPTAFYLCASQSDRGRREAFFGQGTRLTVV.